The clone carrying this TCR beta chain was counted only a few times. The antigen remains undetermined. The record originates from a study of blood T cells in healthy people across ages. Overall study findings and caveats: One million T cells yielded diversity estimates that were considered underestimates. Older individuals had lower TCR beta diversity per million T cells (the decline was roughly linear).

Individuals who donated were healthy Caucasians from Russia aged about 6 to 100. With each sample, at least 5.5 micrograms of total RNA were extracted. Primed by a sample-barcoded 5' primer and a J-beta primer mix, a second PCR proceeded for about 6 to 12 cycles. TCRdb called the 5' RACE reads again in MiXCR, with one record for every CDR3 protein. The table lists more than 650,000 distinct CDR3 sequences, about 20% of them singletons. The receptor was isolated from a man aged 70 or older in good health. The material sequenced was blood.

CDR3 region: CATAGYSTEAFF. The CDR3 nucleotides read TGTGCCACCGCCGGGTACTCCACTGAAGCTTTCTTT. V and J are TRBV19 and TRBJ1-1; D remains ambiguous. The CDR3 is made up of 12 amino acids. Trimming cost V 10 bases and J 4 bases, with 13 bases left between them. Germline V gene sequence: CDR1 LNHDA, CDR2 SQIVND (reference sequence).